These 14 T cell receptor beta chains were sequenced from one sample in a study of shared clonotypes between healthy human individuals. The repertoire was sequenced with immunoSEQ multiplex PCR; TCRdb's copy has only in-frame clones and lacks some. The data contain 2 million to 2.5 million clones, approximately 94% of them singletons. Sequenced sample: naive CD4+ T cells sorted from blood. Subset denoted: CD45RA+ positively selected. The receptors come from a man aged 18 to 35 in good health.

This chain connects TRBV5-1 to TRBJ1-1; perhaps TRBD1 as D (5 bases). V lost 6 bases and J 6 bases, leaving 18 bases between the germline ends. CDR1 and CDR2 from the germline V gene are SGHRS and YFSETQ. The CDR3 runs to 14 residues. The CDR3 DNA sequence: TGCGCCAGCACCGGCGAACAGGCGATCGCTGAAGCTTTCTTT. Its translation is CASTGEQAIAEAFF.

V is TRBV18 and J is TRBJ1-1; TRBD1 is a possible D gene (6 bases). The CDR3 spans 15 residues. Trimming took 0 bases from V and 5 from J, leaving 13 bases between them. Germline loops: CDR1 KGHSH, CDR2 LQKENI. CDR3 protein: CASSPPMGAGTEAFF. CDR3 DNA: TGTGCCAGCTCACCACCTATGGGGGCAGGTACTGAAGCTTTCTTT.

DNA of the CDR3: TGTGCCAGCAGCCTACACCCATGGACAGAATTCCAAGAGACCCAGTACTTC. It codes for CASSLHPWTEFQETQYF. The rearrangement links TRBV11-2 to TRBJ2-5; possible D gene TRBD1, 6 bases. Looked up from germline, CDR1 is SGHAT and CDR2 is FQNNGV. The CDR3 sequence is 17 residues long. Trimming stripped 5 bases from V and 1 base from J, with 20 bases between.

A remark on this clone: The same CDR3 also results from other DNA sequences found in this sample. The chain employs TRBV5-1 and TRBJ1-1; 9 positions agree with TRBD1. V lost 4 bases to trimming and J lost 1 base; unmatched junction nucleotides: 5. This CDR3 is 15 amino acids long. The V gene's germline CDR1 is SGHRS and CDR2 YFSETQ. The CDR3 bases are TGCGCCAGCAGCCCTCCGACAGGGGGGAACACTGAAGCTTTCTTT. This sequence encodes CASSPPTGGNTEAFF. Combining the CDR3 with reference TRBV5-1 and TRBJ1-1 gives the whole variable domain KAGVTQTPRYLIKTRGQQVTLSCSPISGHRSVSWYQQTPGQGLQFLFEYFSETQRNKGNFPGRFSGRQFSNSRSEMNVSTLELGDSALYLCASSPPTGGNTEAFFGQGTRLTVV.

The chain has TRBV6-1 and TRBJ2-7; 11 nucleotides align to TRBD2. The germline gives CDR1 MNHNS, CDR2 SASEGT. The CDR3 length is 15 residues. V lost 6 bases and J lost 2; bases outside the gene matches: 6. The CDR3 DNA is TGTGCCAGCAGCAGACTAGCGGGGAACCCCTACGAGCAGTACTTC. Translating gives CASSRLAGNPYEQYF.

Of note for this clone: Within the sample, other DNA sequences also encode this same CDR3. The V and J genes are TRBV7-2 and TRBJ2-3; unclear D gene. Germline values: CDR1 SGHTA, CDR2 FQGNSA. The CDR3 length is 13 residues. Trimming took 5 bases from V and 0 from J, leaving 6 bases between them. The CDR3 sequence is CASSPTSTDTQYF. The CDR3 DNA is TGTGCCAGCAGCCCCACTAGCACAGATACGCAGTATTTT.

This clone was seen a handful of times. Other DNA sequences from this sample encode an identical CDR3 as well. This sequence joins TRBV7-2 and TRBJ2-5; possibly TRBD2 for D (6 bases). The V end lost 1 base, the J end lost 3 bases, and 6 bases lay between the germline ends. Germline V gives CDR1 SGHTA, CDR2 FQGNSA. CDR3 size: 13 residues. CDR3 amino acids: CASSLEREETQYF. In DNA form, the CDR3 reads TGTGCCAGCAGCTTAGAGCGGGAAGAGACCCAGTACTTC.

V usage is TRBV7-9 and J usage is TRBJ2-3, with 7 bases that match TRBD2. The trim removed 1 base at V and 7 bases at J, leaving 5 bases unmatched. Germline loops: CDR1 SEHNR, CDR2 FQNEAQ (reference sequence). This CDR3 has 14 amino acids. The CDR3 spells CASSLGEGSHTQYF. CDR3 nucleotides: TGTGCCAGCAGCTTAGGGGAGGGATCACATACGCAGTATTTT.

V usage is TRBV19 and J usage is TRBJ2-5; 10 bases agree with TRBD2. J gave up 4 bases and V 6 bases, and 5 bases lay outside the gene matches. Germline V gene sequence: CDR1 LNHDA, CDR2 SQIVND (reference sequence). The CDR3 consists of 14 residues. The CDR3 DNA reads as TGTGCCAGTAGGGGACTAGCGAAGGGAGAGACCCAGTACTTC. Translation: CASRGLAKGETQYF.

This chain uses TRBV10-3 with TRBJ1-2, with 9 bases identical to TRBD1. J was trimmed by 3 bases and V by 6 bases; bases with no gene match: 5. This CDR3 is 14 amino acids long. Germline loops: CDR1 ENHRY, CDR2 SYGVKD. CDR3 loop: CAIRPGTGYYGYTF. Here the CDR3 DNA reads TGTGCCATCAGGCCCGGGACAGGGTACTATGGCTACACCTTC.

This chain connects TRBV19 to TRBJ1-1, with D possibly TRBD1 on 6 matching bases. V lost 4 bases and J 10 bases, leaving 10 bases between the germline ends. Germline CDR1 is LNHDA and CDR2 is SQIVND (reference sequence). This CDR3 spans 11 amino acids. CDR3 protein: CASSNRDSAFF. The CDR3 DNA sequence: TGTGCCAGTAGTAACAGGGACTCAGCTTTCTTT.

V gene TRBV2 combines with J gene TRBJ2-4; no firm D call. The CDR3 is 17 residues long. Trimming left V 6 bases short and J 1 base short, with 19 bases between. Germline V gene lookup returns CDR1 SNHLY and CDR2 FYNNEI. CDR3 in amino acids: CASSPSSPLGAKNIQYF. The CDR3 nucleotides are TGTGCCAGCAGCCCCTCGTCCCCTTTGGGGGCCAAAAACATTCAGTACTTC.

The chain is built from TRBV5-4 and TRBJ2-5, with 7 bases matching TRBD1. The CDR3 is 15 residues long. Germline values: CDR1 SGHNT, CDR2 YYREEE (reference sequence). With 4 bases clipped from V and 5 bases from J, the junction kept 11 bases outside the gene matches. The CDR3 DNA is TGTGCCAGCAGCCGGCCGGAAGGGGGCCTTGAGACCCAGTACTTC. It codes for CASSRPEGGLETQYF.

The chain uses TRBV29-1 and TRBJ2-1; D is possibly TRBD2 (5 bases). The CDR3 totals 12 residues. In germline, CDR1 is SQVTM, CDR2 ANQGSEA. With 6 bases removed from V and 6 bases from J, the gap between germline ends came to 12 bases. For the CDR3, the DNA is TGCAGCGTCGAGGAGGAGGTCAATGAGCAGTTCTTC. It yields the protein CSVEEEVNEQFF.